These 4 T cell receptor beta chains were all obtained from the same sample, sequenced in a study of identifying expanded T cells in peripheral blood. The method was immunoSEQ multiplex PCR; TCRdb's version includes in-frame clones alone and lacks a portion of them. This table has approximately 120,000 clones, about 87% appearing once. The sample consisted of blood. These receptors were taken from a person aged 18 to 70 in good health.

This clone was observed a handful of times. The J gene is TRBJ1-3, the V gene TRBV6-5; D is possibly TRBD1 (5 bases). The V end was cut by 0 bases, the J end by 4 bases, with 10 bases between. There are 15 residues in the CDR3. The germline CDR1 and CDR2 sequences are MNHEY and SVGAGI. As DNA, the CDR3 is TGTGCCAGCAGTTACTCGACGGCAGGGGGAAACACCATATATTTT. As protein: CASSYSTAGGNTIYF.

The chain recombines TRBV5-6 with TRBJ1-5, with 10 positions matching TRBD1. CDR3 length equals 15 residues. The V and J ends lost 2 bases and 4 bases, in that order; junction bases with no gene match: 3. From germline, CDR1 is SGHDT and CDR2 YYEEEE. The CDR3 DNA sequence: TGTGCCAGCAGCTTCCGGGACAGGGGTAATCAGCCCCAGCATTTT. Translated: CASSFRDRGNQPQHF.

This clone has more than one count but fewer than ten. This chain uses TRBV2 with TRBJ2-7, with TRBD2 as a possible D gene (6 bases). CDR1 is SNHLY and CDR2 is FYNNEI in the germline V gene. The CDR3 sequence is 13 residues long. The V end lost 3 bases, the J end lost 2 bases, and 8 bases lay between the germline ends. CDR3 nucleotides: TGTGCCAGCAGTGACCGGGGGACCTACGAGCAGTACTTC. Protein: CASSDRGTYEQYF.

J is TRBJ2-7 and V is TRBV11-2, with 10 bases matching TRBD2. Germline loops: CDR1 SGHAT, CDR2 FQNNGV. This CDR3 comprises 18 residues. Trimming took 5 bases from V and 7 from J; bases not matched to a gene: 20. The CDR3 region has the DNA TGTGCCAGCAGCCATATAACGCGGCTAGCGGGAGTCCTTGGGGAGCAGTACTTC. Amino acid sequence: CASSHITRLAGVLGEQYF. Filled out from reference TRBV11-2 and TRBJ2-7, the complete variable domain reads EAGVAQSPRYKIIEKRQSVAFWCNPISGHATLYWYQQILGQGPKLLIQFQNNGVVDDSQLPKDRFSAERLKGVDSTLKIQPAKLEDSAVYLCASSHITRLAGVLGEQYFGPGTRLTVT.